This TCR beta chain was obtained from a study of cytomegalovirus exposure and HLA in healthy donors (dated by TCRdb to about 2017). Turning to the overall study: According to an earlier analysis of 450 to 650 of the donors, about 180 million T cells yielded over 90 million unique TCR beta sequences and approximately 280 Gb of sequence data. The study aimed to test whether cataloging public T cell receptors could reveal signatures of past pathogen exposure. Around 330 gigabases of sequencing data and approximately 91 million unique TCR sequences made up an early release that covered 500 to 650 HLA-typed donors. Alongside the repertoire data, information on donor age, sex, ethnicity and CMV serostatus was compiled. Genome-wide SNP genotypes for about 65% of the roughly 700 donors were used in a later genetic analysis, which treated that subset as a discovery cohort. The genetic ancestry cluster associated with self-reported Caucasian donors included 81% of the 398 genotyped donors. Because of strong linkage in the cohort, a handful of DR-DQ haplotypes were treated as single units for association and clustering. To decide whether each TCR beta V gene segment behaved as functional or pseudogenic, an earlier analysis of several hundred of the donors relied on high-throughput TCR beta sequencing. Every discovery cohort repertoire had been produced on one sequencing platform. In addition to the first cohort of 666 subjects, a separate validation cohort of 120 different subjects was used. Class I and class II HLA loci were covered by the typing at four-digit resolution. The later analysis used no new phenotypic data to find candidate immune exposures, relying instead on TCR beta sequences and their occurrence across donors. To predict cytomegalovirus infection status, the study brought together high-throughput TCR immunosequencing, statistical association of individual TCRs with disease status, and machine learning. Among about 410 genotyped donors of the cohort, an average of roughly 230,000 unique TCR beta nucleotide sequences was sequenced per donor, of which about 18% were non-productive. In a later analysis, previously published TCR beta repertoires from hundreds of donors were re-analyzed and high-resolution HLA genotyping was added so that TCR occurrence patterns could be studied. The study used immunosequencing to profile the T cell repertoires of more than 650 subjects and linked those repertoires to cytomegalovirus serostatus. Typing coverage varied by locus: roughly 629-630 donors for A, B, C, DRB1 and DQB1; some 520 for DQA1; over 600 for DPA1; approximately 450 for DPB1. Results and caveats for the whole study, not just this receptor: Compared with the approximately 600-donor mean, donors in an Asian-associated ancestry cluster had fewer N-insertions in productive TCRs, according to a later genetic analysis. The 87-base-pair reads could not distinguish some IMGT-functional V segments, including TRBV6-2 and TRBV6-3, so those segments were excluded. The presence/absence analyses assumed that sequencing depth was roughly uniform across donors, and that assumption may not be true. A later analysis found that most CMV-associated TCR beta chains appeared HLA-restricted, with HLA associations seemingly driven largely by CMV exposure. In vitro tests confirmed that a few of the cytomegalovirus-associated TCR beta chains recognize cytomegalovirus antigens. The sequencing pipeline was judged likely to have produced a cluster of highly shared sequence variants as a technical artifact. Compared with equally common non-associated chains, HLA-associated TCR beta chains in a later analysis were more clonally expanded and had lower generation probabilities. A later genetic analysis associated a missense DCLRE1C variant with V-gene and J-gene trimming of TCR beta chains, and an independent cohort replicated the association. According to a later analysis, parvovirus B19, influenza, CMV and Epstein-Barr virus appeared linked to several top co-occurrence clusters. A later analysis associated 17,000 or so TCR beta sequences with specific HLA alleles at a false discovery rate of 0.05. When HLA alleles, especially DR and DQ, strongly co-occurred, TCR associations were difficult to assign to individual alleles. CMV serostatus was the only immune exposure information available for the cohort. In an earlier analysis of 587 of the donors, most TCR beta V segments were observed in productive rearrangements about 87% or about 30% of the time, broadly matching IMGT annotations. Because some donors lacked HLA typing at each locus, the association tests relied only on the typed subset. The classifier was reported to diagnose cytomegalovirus status with high specificity and sensitivity in both the original and validation cohorts. While some public TCRs were present in many individuals, most TCR sequences turned up only very rarely across donors. The study listed approximately 150 TCR beta chains as associated with cytomegalovirus. A later analysis found that TCR association rates varied across HLA loci, with DRB1 alleles showing the most associated TCRs and HLA-C alleles the fewest. Correlated functional status among segregating V segments might reflect linkage disequilibrium, but an unknown experimental factor could not be ruled out. Because counts were too low, about 15 rarely observed V segments, including chromosome 9 orphons, were left out of the earlier analysis of some 640 of the donors. A further reported finding was that TCR beta sequences accurately predicted the HLA-A and HLA-B alleles for most subjects in the first cohort. It was suggested by the authors that the approach could potentially be generalized to other disease states and immunological phenotypes. The cohort was sequenced for TCR beta chains only, and without alpha or paired-chain data the features that could be detected were limited.

Including the terminal cysteine and phenylalanine, the CDR3 comprises 15 residues. The only DNA kept is the CDR3, 45 bases in frame from the first base. Per the germline V gene, MNHEY is the CDR1 and SVGAGI is the CDR2. At the junction V is shortened by 6 bases and J by 6 bases; bases outside the gene matches: 12. Of note for this clone: Its specific antigen is unknown. The record has no base qualities; no much larger clone is one base away.

In total, around 600 healthy bone marrow donors made up the cohort. At the time of sampling, every cohort member was nominally healthy, though immune exposures that went unrecorded were likely present. The donor tested CMV seronegative and was one of the 352 seronegative cohort members. Each donor provided a peripheral blood sample, and peripheral blood mononuclear cells were used for TCR beta sequencing. The Qiagen DNeasy Blood Extraction Kit was used to extract genomic DNA from the blood cell samples. The library was obtained by the immunoSEQ multiplex PCR assay. A mixture of 60 forward primers for TCR Vbeta segments and 13 reverse primers for TCR Jbeta segments was used in the multiplex PCR. The CDR3 region of rearranged TCR beta genes was amplified from genomic DNA by a multiplex PCR assay. The Illumina HiSeq System was used to sequence the amplified TCR beta libraries as 87-base-pair reads. On the authors' methods: A later analysis counted about 80 million unique TCR beta chains across the 650 to 800 repertoires, and around 9.9 million of these chains were shared by at least two donors. Raw reads were error-corrected and collapsed into unique sequences by a nearest-neighbor algorithm in which closely related sequences were merged to remove PCR and sequencing errors. CDR3 sequences were aligned to IMGT reference sequences to assign V, D and J gene segments. Each retained sequence needed at least a six-nucleotide match to both a V gene segment and a J gene segment. Rearrangements were called productive when the CDR3 lacked stop codons and stayed in frame with V and J; all others were non-productive. CDR3 was defined according to IMGT convention as the region running from the second conserved V-encoded cysteine to the conserved J-encoded phenylalanine. Sequences without an unambiguous match to a single V gene segment were excluded from the earlier analysis of approximately 600 of the donors. In an earlier analysis of approximately 560 of the donors, a V segment was called functional when productive rearrangements were above 56.7%, and segregating when the standard deviation between donors exceeded 5%. A statistical classification framework was built for diagnosing cytomegalovirus status from the catalog of TCR beta chain sequences. V and J gene assignment, in a later analysis, came from comparing TCR nucleotide sequences with IMGT/GENE-DB human TR gene sequences. Using the TCRdist pipeline, a later analysis assigned CDR3 sequences along with most-parsimonious VDJ recombination scenarios. In a later analysis, each TCR beta chain was defined by its CDR3 amino acid sequence together with its V-gene family, and reads lacking a unique V-gene family were excluded. To address suspected cross-contamination and a sequencing artifact, a later analysis removed 592 highly shared, low-generation-probability nucleotide sequences. For each public chain, a later analysis derived a clonal expansion index from normalized ranks of inferred template counts within each repertoire. A later analysis computed generation probabilities with a VDJ recombination model fitted to out-of-frame rearrangements, and checked the results against IGoR. In a later analysis, hypergeometric tests were used to score TCR-TCR, TCR-HLA and TCR-CMV co-occurrence, with a repertoire-size bias correction applied to TCR pairs. False discovery rates were estimated in a later analysis by permuting HLA or CMV assignments 20 times. In a later analysis, co-occurring TCRs were grouped with DBSCAN, and TCRdist sequence similarity was added when clustering was performed within HLA-allele-positive subsets. Repertoires with fewer than 30,000 or more than 120,000 public chains were left out of co-occurrence clustering, as were roughly five repertoires with anomalous nucleotide sharing. The table comes from immuneACCESS by way of TCRdb, which keeps in-frame sequences with V and J called. Part of the clones is missing from these tables; in studies checked, under half for an unresolved V gene and the rest for unknown reasons. V, J and clone size were drawn from that table, and D and trimming were deduced from the DNA. The sample table contains about 130,000 clones; only one count was recorded for just under 80% of them. The ten top clones hold around 1.8% of the sample.

Recombination connected TRBV6-5 to TRBJ1-2; TRBD1 fits 8 bases in the junction. Sequencing used PBMCs. The receptor comes from a woman between 40 and 55 years old in good health and CMV-seronegative. For the CDR3, the sequence is CASRKTGQGSDGYTF. The DNA is TGTGCCAGCAGAAAAACCGGACAGGGAAGCGATGGCTACACCTTC.